The 29 T cell receptor beta chains presented below share a single source sample, sequenced in a study of early T cells in non-severe SARS-CoV-2 infection. One entry per CDR3 protein results from TCRdb running MiXCR on the 5' RACE reads. The sample lists roughly 29,000 distinct CDR3 sequences, around 5.1% occurring once. The sample consisted of whole blood. The receptors stem from an adult who was a healthcare worker with PCR-confirmed SARS-CoV-2 infection or an uninfected control (not recorded which).

This clonotype was seen many times. V and J are TRBV18 and TRBJ2-6; perhaps TRBD1 as D (5 bases). Germline CDR1 and CDR2: KGHSH and LQKENI. The CDR3 is 21 amino acids. V dropped 1 base and J dropped 0 bases, with 22 bases sitting between them. The CDR3 spells CASSPLVELKGFRSGANVLTF. The CDR3 DNA reads TGTGCCAGCTCACCACTCGTCGAGTTAAAGGGGTTTCGCTCTGGGGCCAACGTCCTGACTTTC.

This clonotype was found a few times. The CDR3 spells CAISDPRTSADIQYF. DNA for the CDR3: TGTGCCATCAGTGATCCTAGGACCTCGGCTGACATTCAGTACTTC. This chain uses TRBV10-3 with TRBJ2-4, with no clear D. CDR1 ENHRY and CDR2 SYGVKD come from the germline V gene. V was trimmed by 3 bases and J by 8 bases, leaving 17 bases between them. This CDR3 is 15 amino acids long.

This clonotype was observed at least ten times. V usage is TRBV7-9 and J usage is TRBJ1-1; D remains unclear. V was cut by 5 bases and J by 8 bases, with 18 bases left in between. The germline V gene encodes CDR1 SEHNR and CDR2 FQNEAQ (reference sequence). The CDR3 runs to 14 residues. This CDR3 is CASSAGVRTPEAFF. CDR3 DNA sequence: TGTGCCAGCAGCGCCGGCGTTCGGACTCCCGAAGCTTTCTTT.

This clonotype was seen more than once but under ten times. V is TRBV5-1 and J is TRBJ1-5; D gene unclear. V was pared by 5 bases and J by 2 bases, with 11 bases between. This CDR3 spans 14 amino acids. Germline assignment: CDR1 SGHRS and CDR2 YFSETQ. CDR3 nucleotide sequence: TGCGCCAGCAGTGAGGGCGATGGCAATCAGCCCCAGCATTTT. Protein product: CASSEGDGNQPQHF.

This clonotype was counted many times. The V gene is TRBV29-1, the J gene TRBJ2-4; D remains ambiguous. This CDR3 comprises 13 residues. V was pared by 7 bases and J by 0 bases, with 10 bases between. Germline V gene sequence: CDR1 SQVTM, CDR2 ANQGSEA. This chain's CDR3 is CSALNKAKNIQYF. In nucleotides, the CDR3 is TGCAGCGCTTTGAACAAAGCCAAAAACATTCAGTACTTC.

This clonotype occurred many times. The V call is TRBV7-2, the J call TRBJ1-1; no firm D call. CDR1 and CDR2 from the germline V gene are SGHTA and FQGNSA. The CDR3 loop spans 14 amino acids. Trimming shortened V by 1 base and J by 5 bases, and 11 bases separated the two germline ends. CDR3 DNA: TGTGCCAGCAGCTTAGGGTTGGCGTCAACTGAAGCTTTCTTT. Amino acids: CASSLGLASTEAFF.

This clonotype has a count of ten or more. The chain links TRBV10-3 to TRBJ2-7; D call uncertain. The CDR3 runs 14 residues. Germline V gives CDR1 ENHRY, CDR2 SYGVKD. With 0 bases removed from V and 1 base from J, the gap between germline ends came to 7 bases. CDR3 sequence (DNA): TGTGCCATCAGTGAGTCATTCAGTTCCTACGAGCAGTACTTC. This sequence encodes CAISESFSSYEQYF.

This clonotype was counted a few times. The V and J genes are TRBV12-3 or TRBV12-4 and TRBJ2-2, with 9 nucleotides matching TRBD2. The CDR3 length is 14 residues. V gave up 8 bases and J gave up 6 bases; unmatched junction bases: 7. The CDR3 is CASHSAGGPGELFF. The CDR3 DNA reads as TGTGCCAGCCACTCAGCGGGAGGACCCGGGGAGCTGTTTTTT.

This clonotype was observed at least ten times. J is TRBJ2-7 and V is TRBV6-5; TRBD1 aligns across 7 bases. V gave up 4 bases and J gave up 0 bases; unmatched junction bases: 6. CDR3 length: 15 amino acids. Germline V gives CDR1 MNHEY, CDR2 SVGAGI. CDR3 protein: CASSFNWDSSYEQYF. CDR3 nucleotides: TGTGCCAGCAGTTTCAACTGGGACAGCTCCTACGAGCAGTACTTC.

This clonotype was recorded many times. This chain uses TRBV3-1 with TRBJ1-2; TRBD1 might be the D (5 bases). Germline lookup yields CDR1 LGHDT and CDR2 YNNKEL (reference sequence). With 0 bases removed from V and 3 bases from J, the gap between germline ends came to 8 bases. This CDR3 spans 14 amino acids. The CDR3 protein is CASSQDSGDYGYTF. CDR3 in DNA: TGTGCCAGCAGCCAAGACTCGGGGGACTATGGCTACACCTTC.

This clonotype was counted at least ten times. This rearrangement joins TRBV12-3 or TRBV12-4 to TRBJ2-1; 10 nucleotides agree with TRBD2. CDR3 length: 15 residues. V gave up 4 bases and J gave up 2 bases; unmatched junction bases: 2. CDR3 coding DNA: TGTGCCAGCAGTTCTAGCGGGAGAGCCTACAATGAGCAGTTCTTC. It translates to CASSSSGRAYNEQFF.

There are many counts of this clonotype. The V and J genes are TRBV20-1 and TRBJ1-5; possible D gene TRBD1, 6 bases. The CDR3 has 14 residues. The V gene's germline CDR1 is DFQATT and CDR2 SNEGSKA (reference sequence). Trimming stripped 5 bases from V and 2 bases from J, with 13 bases between. DNA for the CDR3: TGCAGTGCTGTTACAGGGTTTCGCAATCAGCCCCAGCATTTT. As protein: CSAVTGFRNQPQHF.

In the case of this clonotype: This sequence may be a read error, since a much larger clone differs from it by one base. V usage is TRBV20-1 and J usage is TRBJ2-5; TRBD2 might be the D (6 bases). CDR3 length: 13 amino acids. Germline CDR1 is DFQATT and CDR2 is SNEGSKA (reference sequence). The V end was cut by 4 bases, the J end by 1 base, with 10 bases between. For the CDR3, the DNA is TGCAGTGCTACACTAGCAGGCCAAGAGACCCAGTACTTC. It codes for CSATLAGQETQYF.

This clonotype has a count of ten or more. The gene calls are TRBV21-1 and TRBJ1-5; the DNA was not compared with TRBD1, the D call given in the table. TRBV21-1 is reported as a pseudogene. This CDR3 has 12 amino acids. The CDR3 sequence is CASSTRGQPQHF. The CDR3 nucleotides read TGTGCCAGCAGCACCAGGGGACAGCCCCAGCATTTT.

This chain joins TRBV4-1 and TRBJ2-2; unclear D gene. The CDR3 is made up of 16 amino acids. CDR1 and CDR2 (germline): MGHRA, YSYEKL. The ends were cut back, 0 bases at V and 5 bases at J, with 13 bases in the middle. The CDR3 nucleotides are TGCGCCAGCAGCCAAGAAGGGCTTCGGGTAACCGGGGAGCTGTTTTTT. It is translated as CASSQEGLRVTGELFF.

In its sample, this clonotype was seen a few times. The V and J genes are TRBV7-3 and TRBJ2-5, with D hard to call. The V end was cut by 5 bases, the J end by 2 bases, with 12 bases between. This CDR3 is built from 14 residues. The germline V gene encodes CDR1 SGHTA and CDR2 FQGTGA. This CDR3 is CASSLGGSQETQYF. The DNA of the CDR3 is TGTGCCAGCAGCCTGGGTGGCAGTCAAGAGACCCAGTACTTC.

In its sample, this clonotype was seen many times. The chain links TRBV4-1 to TRBJ2-4; 12 bases align to TRBD1. CDR1 is MGHRA and CDR2 is YSYEKL in the germline V gene. The CDR3 contains 16 residues. After removal of 1 base from V and 6 bases from J, the junction contained 4 bases not matched to a gene. The DNA for the CDR3 is TGCGCCAGCAGCCAAGCCCGGGACAGGGGGCTAAACATTCAGTACTTC. Its protein is CASSQARDRGLNIQYF.

This clonotype came up many times. V gene TRBV7-2 combines with J gene TRBJ1-6; tentatively, D is TRBD1 (5 bases). The CDR3 sequence is 16 residues long. V was shortened by 4 bases and J by 6 bases, with 16 bases between the two germline ends. Germline V CDR1 and CDR2: SGHTA, FQGNSA. The CDR3 spells CASSYRGRASNSPLHF. The CDR3, as DNA: TGTGCCAGCAGCTACCGGGGGAGGGCTTCTAATTCACCCCTCCACTTT.

This chain links TRBV12-3 or TRBV12-4 with TRBJ2-3, with a possible D match to TRBD2 (6 bases). Trimming cost V 3 bases and J 4 bases, with 14 bases left between them. The CDR3 loop spans 15 amino acids. The CDR3 here is CASSFRPPGADTQYF. The CDR3 DNA reads as TGTGCCAGCAGTTTTCGACCCCCGGGGGCAGATACGCAGTATTTT.

This clonotype was counted ten times or more. This rearrangement joins TRBV27 to TRBJ1-2; TRBD1 might be the D (5 bases). V was trimmed by 5 bases and J by 8 bases, leaving 18 bases between them. The CDR3 runs 14 residues. Germline V gene data show CDR1 as MNHEY and CDR2 as SMNVEV (reference sequence). The CDR3 sequence: CASSSSLGLGGYTF. DNA of the CDR3: TGTGCCAGCAGTAGTTCTTTGGGGCTTGGCGGCTACACCTTC.

This clonotype was observed many times. This chain connects TRBV4-3 to TRBJ1-1; tentative D call: TRBD1 (5 bases). The CDR3 spans 14 residues. With 1 base removed from V and 5 bases from J, the gap between germline ends came to 11 bases. From germline, CDR1 is LGHNA and CDR2 YSLEER. This CDR3 reads CASSQVGGGTEAFF. The CDR3 DNA is TGCGCCAGCAGCCAAGTTGGGGGGGGGACTGAAGCTTTCTTT.

This sequence joins TRBV4-3 and TRBJ2-7; D perhaps matches TRBD1 (5 bases). Per germline, CDR1 LGHNA and CDR2 YSLEER. The CDR3 has 13 amino acids. Trimming cost V 4 bases and J 0 bases, with 7 bases left between them. The CDR3 region is CASSPGHSYEQYF. CDR3 coding DNA: TGCGCCAGCAGCCCAGGACACTCCTACGAGCAGTACTTC.

This clonotype was recorded at least ten times. This chain links TRBV6-6 with TRBJ2-7; D remains ambiguous. Trimming left V 2 bases short and J 7 bases short, with 12 bases between. CDR3 size: 13 residues. Germline V CDR1 and CDR2: MNHNY, SVGAGI (reference sequence). The CDR3 loop is CASSYAQNYEQYF. The DNA of the CDR3 is TGTGCCAGCAGTTACGCCCAGAATTATGAGCAGTACTTC.

In its sample, this clonotype ranks as medium-sized. This chain joins TRBV4-3 and TRBJ1-4, with D possibly matching TRBD1 (5 bases). Between the trimmed V and J ends, which lost 1 base and 5 bases, there was a span of 20 bases. Germline-derived CDR1 and CDR2 are LGHNA and YSLEER. This CDR3 has 18 amino acids. CDR3 coding DNA: TGCGCCAGCAGCCAAGGAGCGAAAGGGGACCCGCCAAATGAAAAACTGTTTTTT. It specifies CASSQGAKGDPPNEKLFF.

The chain couples TRBV6-2 or TRBV6-3 to TRBJ2-6; D is perhaps TRBD2 (5 bases). V lost 6 bases and J 4 bases, leaving 10 bases between the germline ends. CDR3 length: 14 amino acids. Germline V gene lookup returns CDR1 MNHEY and CDR2 SVGEGT. The DNA of the CDR3 is TGTGCCAGCAGCCTCGAGGGCGGGGCCAACGTCCTGACTTTC. Its translation is CASSLEGGANVLTF.

The rearrangement joins TRBV7-9 to TRBJ2-7; a weak D match, TRBD2 (6 bases). Germline assignment: CDR1 SEHNR and CDR2 FQNEAQ (reference sequence). V was shortened by 1 base and J by 5 bases, with 12 bases between the two germline ends. This CDR3 spans 14 amino acids. The CDR3 DNA sequence: TGTGCCAGCAGCTTAGGTATGCGGGGCAACGAGCAGTACTTC. Protein product: CASSLGMRGNEQYF.

This clonotype was seen many times. This rearrangement joins TRBV3-1 to TRBJ2-7, with D unresolved. The germline V gene encodes CDR1 LGHDT and CDR2 YNNKEL (reference sequence). The CDR3 is made up of 12 amino acids. The V gene lost 3 bases and the J gene lost 4 bases, with 7 bases spanning the gap. In DNA, the CDR3 is TGTGCCAGCAGCCATGACTCATACGAGCAGTACTTC. It encodes CASSHDSYEQYF.

This clonotype was seen repeatedly, ten times or more. J is TRBJ2-7 and V is TRBV30, with 9 nucleotides matching TRBD1. This CDR3 is built from 14 residues. The V gene end was trimmed by 0 bases and the J gene end by 12 bases; junction bases not matched to a gene: 12. The germline V gene encodes CDR1 GTSNPN and CDR2 SVGIG (reference sequence). Here the CDR3 DNA reads TGTGCCTGGAGTGTTCCGGGACAGGGACCCGGGGGGTACTTC. Translated: CAWSVPGQGPGGYF.

This chain uses TRBV7-9 with TRBJ2-7; no clear D. The germline CDR1 and CDR2 sequences are SEHNR and FQNEAQ (reference sequence). CDR3 length equals 14 residues. Trimming cost V 2 bases and J 4 bases, with 12 bases left between them. The CDR3 nucleotides read TGTGCCAGCAGCTTATGGCCCGGCGAGTACGAGCAGTACTTC. Protein product: CASSLWPGEYEQYF.